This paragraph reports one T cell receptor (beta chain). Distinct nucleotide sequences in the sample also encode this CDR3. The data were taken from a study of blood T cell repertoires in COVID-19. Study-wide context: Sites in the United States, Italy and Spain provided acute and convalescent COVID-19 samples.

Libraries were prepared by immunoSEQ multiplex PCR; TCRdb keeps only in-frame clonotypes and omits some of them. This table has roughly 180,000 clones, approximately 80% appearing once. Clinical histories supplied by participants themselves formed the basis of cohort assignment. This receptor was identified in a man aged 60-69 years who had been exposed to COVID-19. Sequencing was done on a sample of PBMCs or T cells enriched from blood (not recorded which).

DNA for the CDR3: TGTGCCTGGAGGAACAGGGGATCTGGGGCCAACGTCCTGACTTTC. Its translation is CAWRNRGSGANVLTF. The chain is built from TRBV30 and TRBJ2-6; 7 bases align to TRBD1. Germline loops: CDR1 GTSNPN, CDR2 SVGIG (reference sequence). The CDR3 contains 15 residues. With V trimmed by 3 bases and J by 1 base, 3 bases remained unmatched.